This T cell receptor beta chain was obtained from a study of cytomegalovirus exposure and HLA in healthy donors. Regarding the study as a whole: Productive rates of about 90% or about 30% were seen for most TCR beta V segments in an earlier analysis.

Concerning this clone: Its target is not known.

CDR3 length equals 15 residues. Trimming at V came to 3 bases and at J to 5 bases, leaving 8 bases not matched to a gene. Germline CDR1 and CDR2: SGHRS and YFSETQ. With 60 Vbeta and 13 Jbeta primers, the PCR was carried out. Method: immunoSEQ multiplex PCR; TCRdb's copy keeps in-frame clones and lacks some. The sample lists over 100,000 clones, roughly 70% occurring once. This sequence was found in a man aged 30-40 years in good health and CMV-seropositive. The chain couples TRBV5-1 to TRBJ2-5; 9 bases are shared with TRBD1. Material: PBMCs. Here the CDR3 DNA reads TGCGCCAGCAGCTCTTCGGACAGGGGCGGGGAGACCCAGTACTTC. Translated, it gives CASSSSDRGGETQYF.